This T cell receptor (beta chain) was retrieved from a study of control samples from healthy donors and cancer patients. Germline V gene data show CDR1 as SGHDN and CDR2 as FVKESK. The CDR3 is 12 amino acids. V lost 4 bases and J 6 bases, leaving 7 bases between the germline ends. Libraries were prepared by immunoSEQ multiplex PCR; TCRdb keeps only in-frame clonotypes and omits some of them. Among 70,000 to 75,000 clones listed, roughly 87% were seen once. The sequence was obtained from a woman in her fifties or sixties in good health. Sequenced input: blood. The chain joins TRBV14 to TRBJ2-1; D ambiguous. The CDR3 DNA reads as TGTGCCAGCAGCCCATTGGGCAATGAGCAGTTCTTC. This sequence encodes CASSPLGNEQFF.